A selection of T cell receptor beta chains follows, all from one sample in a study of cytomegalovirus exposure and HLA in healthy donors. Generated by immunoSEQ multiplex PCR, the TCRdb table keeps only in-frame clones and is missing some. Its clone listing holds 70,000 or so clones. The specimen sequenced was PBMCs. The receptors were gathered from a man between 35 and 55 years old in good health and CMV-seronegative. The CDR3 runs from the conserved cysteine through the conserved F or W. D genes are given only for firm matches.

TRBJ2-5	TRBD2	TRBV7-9	TGTGCCAGCAGCTTAGTCGGTAGCGGGGGGTCCGGGGAGACCCAGTACTTC	CASSLVGSGGSGETQYF
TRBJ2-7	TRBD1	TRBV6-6	TGTGCCAGCAGTTACTCGATTAGGACAGGGCAGTACTTC	CASSYSIRTGQYF
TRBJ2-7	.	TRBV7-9	TGTGCCAGCAGCTTTCGGGGGACAGCCTACGAGCAGTACTTC	CASSFRGTAYEQYF
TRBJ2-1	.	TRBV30	TGTGCCTGGAGTGTACTTAGTCATGAGCAGTTCTTC	CAWSVLSHEQFF
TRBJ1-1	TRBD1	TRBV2	TGTGCCAGCACCCCGGACAGGCCTAACACTGAAGCTTTCTTT	CASTPDRPNTEAFF
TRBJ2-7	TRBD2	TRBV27	TGTGCCAGCATTGGAGCGGGAAAACCTCCCTACGAGCAGTACTTC	CASIGAGKPPYEQYF
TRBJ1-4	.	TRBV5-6	TGTGCCAGCAGCCTCAGGGGACGACCTGAAAAACTGTTTTTT	CASSLRGRPEKLFF
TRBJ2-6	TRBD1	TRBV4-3	TGCGCCAGCAGCTCGGGACAGGAGTACTCTGGGGCCAACGTCCTGACTTTC	CASSSGQEYSGANVLTF
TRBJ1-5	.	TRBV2	TGTGCCACACGACCCACAGAAAATCAGCCCCAGCATTTT	CATRPTENQPQHF
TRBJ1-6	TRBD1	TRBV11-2	TGTGCCAGCAGCTCGGGGACAGGGCCTAATTCACCCCTCCACTTT	CASSSGTGPNSPLHF
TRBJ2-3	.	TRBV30	TGTGCCTGGAGTGGGGGCGGCGGGGCCGGCACAGATACGCAGTATTTT	CAWSGGGGAGTDTQYF
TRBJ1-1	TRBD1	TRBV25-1	TGTGCCAGCAGTGAGACAGGGTGGAACACTGAAGCTTTCTTT	CASSETGWNTEAFF
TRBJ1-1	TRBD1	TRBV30	TGTGCCTGGGTACAGGGGGGGGGCACTGAAGCTTTCTTT	CAWVQGGGTEAFF
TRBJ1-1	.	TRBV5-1	TGCGCCAGCAGCTTGCGGGGGGGCTTAGCTTTCTTT	CASSLRGGLAFF
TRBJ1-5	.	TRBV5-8	TGTGCCAGCAGCTTGGGTGGAGGCGATCAGCCCCAGCATTTT	CASSLGGGDQPQHF
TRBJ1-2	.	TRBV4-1	TGCGCCAGCAGCCAAGGTCTGAGACAGCTAAAATATCCCCGTGGCTACACCTTC	CASSQGLRQLKYPRGYTF
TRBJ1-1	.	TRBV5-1	TGCGCCAGCAGCTTGGCCGGGGGTTTGGACACTGAAGCTTTCTTT	CASSLAGGLDTEAFF
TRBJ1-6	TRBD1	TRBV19	TGTGCCAGTAGCACGGACAGGGCGAATAATTCACCCCTCCACTTT	CASSTDRANNSPLHF
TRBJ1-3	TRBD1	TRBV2	TGTGCCAGCAATCTACAGGGGTATGAAAACACCATATATTTT	CASNLQGYENTIYF
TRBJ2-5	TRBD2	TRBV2	TGTGCCAGCAGTGATTCGGGGGGGGCGAAGACCCAGTACTTC	CASSDSGGAKTQYF
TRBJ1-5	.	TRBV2	TGTGCCAGCAGCGAAAGACAGTATAGCAATCAGCCCCAGCATTTT	CASSERQYSNQPQHF
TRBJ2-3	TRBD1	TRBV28	TGTGCCAGCAAAATAGGGGGTCCGACAGGGGGTGAGGAAGATACGCAGTATTTT	CASKIGGPTGGEEDTQYF
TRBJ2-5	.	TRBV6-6	TGTGCCAGCACAATAGCCCGCGCGGGCCAAGAGACCCAGTACTTC	CASTIARAGQETQYF
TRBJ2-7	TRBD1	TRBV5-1	TGCGCCAGCAGCCTATTAACAGGGGACGAGCAGTACTTC	CASSLLTGDEQYF
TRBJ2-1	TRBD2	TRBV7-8	TGTGCCAGCAGCTTCATAGCGGGAGTCACCTACAATGAGCAGTTCTTC	CASSFIAGVTYNEQFF
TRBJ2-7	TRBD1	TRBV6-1	TGTGCCAGCAGTCCGGGACAGTCGTCCTACGAGCAGTACTTC	CASSPGQSSYEQYF
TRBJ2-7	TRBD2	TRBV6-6	TGTGCCAGCAGGACGACTAGCGGGGGGCCGAGGGACGAGCAGTACTTC	CASRTTSGGPRDEQYF
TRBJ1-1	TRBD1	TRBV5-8	TGTGCCAGCAGGGCCGGGACAGGGAGAACCACTGAAGCTTTCTTT	CASRAGTGRTTEAFF
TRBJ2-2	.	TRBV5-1	TGCGCCAGCTGGCCCCAGGGTGGCGCCGGGGAGCTGTTTTTT	CASWPQGGAGELFF
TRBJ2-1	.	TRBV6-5	TGTGCCAGCATAGGGGGCTACAATGAGCAGTTCTTC	CASIGGYNEQFF
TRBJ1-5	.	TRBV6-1	TGTGCCAGCAGTGAGATGGCGGATCAGCCCCAGCATTTT	CASSEMADQPQHF
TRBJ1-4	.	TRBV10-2	TGCGCCAGCAGTGAGGTTTTAGAGCGTAATGAAAAACTGTTTTTT	CASSEVLERNEKLFF
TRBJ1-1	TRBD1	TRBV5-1	TGCGCCAGCAGCTTGGGATATGAGACAGGGCGGATCACTGAAGCTTTCTTT	CASSLGYETGRITEAFF
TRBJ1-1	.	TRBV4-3	TGCGCCAGCAGCGCACGATCCCCCGGGAACACTGAAGCTTTCTTT	CASSARSPGNTEAFF
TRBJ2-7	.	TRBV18	TGTGCCAGCTCACCGTCTCAGGGGACATCCTACGAGCAGTACTTC	CASSPSQGTSYEQYF
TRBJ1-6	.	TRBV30	TGTGCCTGGAGTGTTAACAGCCGTTCACCCCTCCACTTT	CAWSVNSRSPLHF
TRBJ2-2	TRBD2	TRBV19	TGTGCCAGTACCCTCCGGGGGGGGTGGGGCACCGGGGAGCTGTTTTTT	CASTLRGGWGTGELFF
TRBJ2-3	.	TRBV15	TGTGCCACCAGCAGAGACCCTATGCGGAATACGCAGTATTTT	CATSRDPMRNTQYF
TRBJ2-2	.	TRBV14	TGTGCCAGCAGCCCCTTCGGGGGAGGGGAGCTGTTTTTT	CASSPFGGGELFF
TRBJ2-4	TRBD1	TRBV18	TGTGCCAGCTCACTGCCAATACTGGCAGGGGGTAACATTCAGTACTTC	CASSLPILAGGNIQYF
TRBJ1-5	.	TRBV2	TGTGCCAGCAGTGGCAGGGTGAGGAATCAGCCCCAGCATTTT	CASSGRVRNQPQHF